What follows are 27 T cell receptor beta chains derived from one specimen sequenced in a study of shared clonotypes between healthy human individuals. Method: immunoSEQ multiplex PCR; TCRdb's copy keeps in-frame clones and lacks some. The table shows 2 million to 2.5 million clones, with around 95% occurring only once. Sequencing used naive CD4+ T cells sorted from blood. The subset was: CD45RA+ positively selected. Receptor source: a man between 18 and 29 years old in good health.

In nucleotides, the CDR3 is TGTGCCAGCAGTGGCACGTCAGCGGGTTCAGATGGCTACACCTTC. This codes for CASSGTSAGSDGYTF. The rearrangement joins TRBV2 to TRBJ1-2; D not resolved. V lost 4 bases and J lost 6, with 18 bases in between. Germline CDR1 SNHLY, CDR2 FYNNEI. The CDR3 is 15 amino acids.

V usage is TRBV30 and J usage is TRBJ2-1, with 10 positions matching TRBD2. Germline assignment: CDR1 GTSNPN and CDR2 SVGIG (reference sequence). The CDR3 has 15 residues. The V segment lost 2 bases and the J segment 5 bases; nucleotides outside the gene matches: 6. The CDR3 DNA reads TGTGCCTGGAGTAAACGAGCGGGGGGGCACAATGAGCAGTTCTTC. As protein: CAWSKRAGGHNEQFF.

The chain recombines TRBV7-9 with TRBJ2-5; perhaps D is TRBD1 or TRBD2 (5 bases each). Germline assignment: CDR1 SEHNR and CDR2 FQNEAQ (reference sequence). The V gene lost 1 base and the J gene lost 5 bases, with 11 bases spanning the gap. The CDR3 sequence is 14 residues long. DNA for the CDR3: TGTGCCAGCAGCTTAGTGGGGGTGAGGGAGACCCAGTACTTC. Its translation is CASSLVGVRETQYF.

The rearrangement links TRBV19 to TRBJ1-5, with 7 positions matching TRBD1. The germline gives CDR1 LNHDA, CDR2 SQIVND (reference sequence). V was pared by 5 bases and J by 2 bases, with 12 bases of the junction left unmatched. The CDR3 is made up of 17 amino acids. The CDR3 loop is CASSPQGGVTGNQPQHF. The CDR3 bases are TGTGCCAGTAGTCCCCAGGGGGGCGTAACGGGCAATCAGCCCCAGCATTTT.

V is TRBV4-1 and J is TRBJ2-7; no definite D call. Germline CDR1 is MGHRA and CDR2 is YSYEKL. This CDR3 has 15 amino acids. The V end was cut by 1 base, the J end by 1 base, with 11 bases between. The CDR3 region is CASSQGASFSYEQYF. CDR3 coding DNA: TGCGCCAGCAGCCAAGGGGCATCCTTTTCCTACGAGCAGTACTTC.

Turning to this clone: The identical CDR3 is also encoded by other nucleotide sequences in the sample. The chain couples TRBV5-1 to TRBJ1-4, with a possible D match to TRBD1 (5 bases). Germline values: CDR1 SGHRS, CDR2 YFSETQ. The CDR3 length is 14 residues. The V end lost 4 bases, the J end lost 5 bases, and 12 bases lay between the germline ends. The CDR3 nucleotides read TGCGCCAGCAGCCCCACTGGGGGGAATGAAAAACTGTTTTTT. This sequence encodes CASSPTGGNEKLFF.

Worth noting for this clone: This same CDR3 is encoded by further DNA sequences in the sample. The CDR3 coding sequence is TGTGCCAGCAGCAGAACAGGAGTCCAAGAGACCCAGTACTTC. Amino acid sequence: CASSRTGVQETQYF. The V call is TRBV7-2, the J call TRBJ2-5; possibly TRBD1 for D (5 bases). The CDR3 runs to 14 residues. V was cut by 5 bases and J by 1 base, with 11 bases left in between. From germline, CDR1 is SGHTA and CDR2 FQGNSA.

The genes are TRBV5-1 and TRBJ1-1; D gene unclear. Germline CDR1 and CDR2: SGHRS and YFSETQ. V lost 4 bases and J lost 8, with 12 bases in between. The length of the CDR3 is 12 residues. DNA of the CDR3: TGCGCCAGCAGCGAAACAATGGGGGAAGCTTTCTTT. Translation gives CASSETMGEAFF.

The chain joins TRBV7-9 to TRBJ2-7; 13 nucleotides line up with TRBD2. CDR3 size: 16 residues. J lost 7 bases, V lost 5 bases, and 11 bases had no gene match. Germline loops: CDR1 SEHNR, CDR2 FQNEAQ (reference sequence). The CDR3 nucleotides are TGTGCCAGCAGCGATCTGACTAGCGGGGGGTTGGGAGAGCAGTACTTC. Translated, it gives CASSDLTSGGLGEQYF.

CDR3 sequence: CASSEKVLNEKLFF. The CDR3 DNA reads TGTGCCAGCAGCGAGAAGGTTCTGAATGAAAAACTGTTTTTT. The rearrangement uses TRBV7-6 and TRBJ1-4; D ambiguous. The CDR3 has 14 residues. Germline values: CDR1 SGHVS, CDR2 FNYEAQ. The V gene lost 5 bases and the J gene lost 5 bases, with 12 bases spanning the gap.

V usage is TRBV4-1 and J usage is TRBJ2-7; possibly TRBD1 for D (6 bases). This CDR3 contains 14 residues. From germline, CDR1 is MGHRA and CDR2 YSYEKL. Trimming took 2 bases from V and 3 from J, leaving 11 bases between them. The chain's CDR3 is CASSQLGGYYEQYF. Written as DNA, the CDR3 is TGCGCCAGCAGCCAACTTGGGGGCTACTACGAGCAGTACTTC.

The chain recombines TRBV11-3 with TRBJ2-3, with no clear D. In germline, CDR1 is SGHNT, CDR2 YENEEA. The germline V and J ends were trimmed by 0 bases and 2 bases, with 3 bases remaining between them. The CDR3 sequence is 13 residues long. The CDR3 coding sequence is TGTGCCAGCAGCTTAGAATCCACAGATACGCAGTATTTT. It is translated as CASSLESTDTQYF.

This chain links TRBV7-8 with TRBJ2-7; possible D gene TRBD1, 5 bases. Per germline, CDR1 SGHVS and CDR2 FQNEAQ. The CDR3 totals 14 residues. With 1 base removed from V and 1 base from J, the gap between germline ends came to 8 bases. The CDR3 reads CASSLGRASYEQYF. CDR3 nucleotide sequence: TGTGCCAGCAGCTTAGGCAGGGCTTCCTACGAGCAGTACTTC.

The rearrangement links TRBV9 to TRBJ1-1, with a weak D call TRBD1 (5 bases). Looked up from germline, CDR1 is SGDLS and CDR2 is YYNGEE. CDR3 size: 17 residues. V dropped 2 bases and J dropped 6 bases, with 23 bases sitting between them. The chain's CDR3 is CASSVSAGTLDNAEAFF. CDR3 DNA sequence: TGTGCCAGCAGCGTTAGTGCCGGGACTCTCGATAACGCTGAAGCTTTCTTT. The full variable domain, in which reference TRBV9 and TRBJ1-1 provide the parts outside the CDR3, is DSGVTQTPKHLITATGQRVTLRCSPRSGDLSVYWYQQSLDQGLQFLIQYYNGEERAKGNILERFSAQQFPDLHSELNLSSLELGDSALYFCASSVSAGTLDNAEAFFGQGTRLTVV.

This chain uses TRBV10-3 with TRBJ2-3; TRBD1 matches at 7 bases. With 7 bases clipped from V and 1 base from J, the junction kept 5 bases outside the gene matches. There are 14 residues in the CDR3. Germline loops: CDR1 ENHRY, CDR2 SYGVKD. Here the CDR3 reads CAINNRGGTDTQYF. CDR3 nucleotides: TGTGCCATCAACAACAGGGGTGGCACAGATACGCAGTATTTT.

The V gene is TRBV5-4, the J gene TRBJ2-7, with 9 bases lining up with TRBD1. The CDR3 is 15 amino acids. Trimming removed 4 bases from V and 0 bases from J; junction bases left unmatched: 5. The germline V gene encodes CDR1 SGHNT and CDR2 YYREEE (reference sequence). The CDR3 DNA sequence: TGTGCCAGCAGCCAGGACAGGGGCCTCTCCTACGAGCAGTACTTC. Protein sequence: CASSQDRGLSYEQYF. Complete variable domain (other parts from reference TRBV5-4 and TRBJ2-7): ETGVTQSPTHLIKTRGQQVTLRCSSQSGHNTVSWYQQALGQGPQFIFQYYREEENGRGNFPPRFSGLQFPNYSSELNVNALELDDSALYLCASSQDRGLSYEQYFGPGTRLTVT.

The V call is TRBV28, the J call TRBJ1-5; tentative D call: TRBD1 (5 bases). The CDR3 consists of 12 residues. The V gene's germline CDR1 is MDHEN and CDR2 SYDVKM. V lost 7 bases and J 5 bases, leaving 9 bases between the germline ends. The CDR3: CASIGADQPQHF. The CDR3 DNA is TGTGCCAGCATCGGGGCAGATCAGCCCCAGCATTTT.

Comments on this clone: A read error is possible here, since a much larger clone lies one base away. Other nucleotide sequences in the sample specify the same CDR3. The chain links TRBV7-2 to TRBJ2-2; D not resolved. The CDR3 has 12 residues. The V end lost 3 bases, the J end lost 1 base, and 0 bases lay between the germline ends. CDR1 and CDR2 (germline): SGHTA, FQGNSA. The CDR3 reads CASSLNTGELFF. DNA for the CDR3: TGTGCCAGCAGCTTGAACACCGGGGAGCTGTTTTTT.

On this clone itself: Other DNA sequences in the sample encode the same CDR3. The V call is TRBV5-1, the J call TRBJ1-4; D not certain. Germline CDR1 is SGHRS and CDR2 is YFSETQ. The CDR3 is 14 residues long. Trimming removed 2 bases at V and 3 bases at J, with 8 bases between. The CDR3, as DNA: TGCGCCAGCAGCTTAAAAGGGTCTAATGAAAAACTGTTTTTT. This gives the protein CASSLKGSNEKLFF.

This clone was observed once. The genes are TRBV6-5 and TRBJ1-6; D not certain. This CDR3 contains 13 residues. CDR1 is MNHEY, CDR2 SVGAGI, per germline. The V end was cut by 6 bases, the J end by 9 bases, with 12 bases between. In nucleotides, the CDR3 is TGTGCCAGCAGCCGCGCCCCAACTTCACCCCTCCACTTT. It codes for CASSRAPTSPLHF.

Here the CDR3 DNA reads TGCGCCAGCAGCCAAGTAGGAGCGAGCCAAGAGACCCAGTACTTC. It is translated as CASSQVGASQETQYF. V usage is TRBV4-1 and J usage is TRBJ2-5; no clear D gene. The CDR3 sequence is 15 residues long. CDR1 MGHRA and CDR2 YSYEKL come from the germline V gene. Trimming took 1 base from V and 1 from J, leaving 10 bases between them.

The chain recombines TRBV4-3 with TRBJ2-7; TRBD1 might be the D (6 bases). CDR1 is LGHNA, CDR2 YSLEER, per germline. V was cut by 5 bases and J by 0 bases, with 11 bases left in between. The CDR3 length is 14 residues. CDR3 sequence: CASSLTGASYEQYF. The CDR3 DNA reads as TGCGCCAGCAGCTTGACAGGAGCCTCCTACGAGCAGTACTTC.

This rearrangement joins TRBV5-1 to TRBJ2-1, with D perhaps TRBD1 or TRBD2 (6 bases each). The germline CDR1 and CDR2 sequences are SGHRS and YFSETQ. The CDR3 consists of 14 residues. V lost 6 bases and J lost 4, with 14 bases in between. Written as DNA, the CDR3 is TGCGCCAGCACCAAAAGGGGGGAATACAATGAGCAGTTCTTC. Its translation: CASTKRGEYNEQFF.

This clone was counted a single time. The chain combines TRBV25-1 with TRBJ1-1; no definite D call. The CDR3 totals 13 residues. CDR1 MGHDK and CDR2 SYGVNS come from the germline V gene. V lost 7 bases, J lost 10 bases, and 19 bases lay in between. The CDR3 sequence is CASTADNPSRAFF. The CDR3, as DNA: TGTGCCAGCACCGCTGACAACCCTTCGCGAGCTTTCTTT. Variable domain in full (rest from reference TRBV25-1 and TRBJ1-1): EADIYQTPRYLVIGTGKKITLECSQTMGHDKMYWYQQDPGMELHLIHYSYGVNSTEKGDLSSESTVSRIRTEHFPLTLESARPSHTSQYLCASTADNPSRAFFGQGTRLTVV.

This sequence joins TRBV6-1 and TRBJ1-1, with a possible D match to TRBD1 (6 bases). Trimming removed 0 bases at V and 1 base at J, with 9 bases between. This CDR3 spans 15 amino acids. Germline CDR1 MNHNS, CDR2 SASEGT. The CDR3: CASSEAGTRNTEAFF. The DNA of the CDR3 is TGTGCCAGCAGTGAAGCGGGGACAAGGAACACTGAAGCTTTCTTT.

This clone was seen just once. The chain combines TRBV20-1 with TRBJ2-4; D is unclear. The germline V gene has CDR1 DFQATT and CDR2 SNEGSKA (reference sequence). V dropped 0 bases and J dropped 8 bases, with 5 bases sitting between them. The length of the CDR3 is 11 residues. In DNA form, the CDR3 reads TGCAGTGCTAGAGATTTGGACATTCAGTACTTC. This sequence encodes CSARDLDIQYF.

The chain has TRBV28 and TRBJ2-2; the match to TRBD1 covers 10 bases. The CDR3 is 16 amino acids. J lost 4 bases, V lost 6 bases, and 8 bases had no gene match. CDR1 and CDR2 (germline): MDHEN, SYDVKM. CDR3 nucleotide sequence: TGTGCCAGCAGCAACGACAGGGGGCAGGGCACCGGGGAGCTGTTTTTT. It is translated as CASSNDRGQGTGELFF.